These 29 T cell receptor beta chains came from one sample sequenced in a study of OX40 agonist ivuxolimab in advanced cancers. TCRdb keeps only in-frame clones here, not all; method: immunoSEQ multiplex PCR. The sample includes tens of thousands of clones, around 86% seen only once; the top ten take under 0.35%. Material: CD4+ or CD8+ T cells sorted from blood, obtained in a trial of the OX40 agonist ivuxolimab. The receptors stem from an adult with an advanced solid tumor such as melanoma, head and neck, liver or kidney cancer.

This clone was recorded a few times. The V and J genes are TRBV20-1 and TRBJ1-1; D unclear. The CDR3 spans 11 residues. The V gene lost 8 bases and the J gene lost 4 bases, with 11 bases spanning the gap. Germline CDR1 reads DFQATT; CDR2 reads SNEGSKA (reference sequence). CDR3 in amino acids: CSRAPSTEAFF. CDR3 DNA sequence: TGCAGTAGAGCGCCCAGCACTGAAGCTTTCTTT.

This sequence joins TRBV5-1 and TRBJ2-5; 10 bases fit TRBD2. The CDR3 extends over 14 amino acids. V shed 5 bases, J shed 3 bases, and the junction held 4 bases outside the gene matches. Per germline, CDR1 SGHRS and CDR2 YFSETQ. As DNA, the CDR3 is TGCGCCAGCAGACCCGGGACTAGCGAAGAGACCCAGTACTTC. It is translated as CASRPGTSEETQYF.

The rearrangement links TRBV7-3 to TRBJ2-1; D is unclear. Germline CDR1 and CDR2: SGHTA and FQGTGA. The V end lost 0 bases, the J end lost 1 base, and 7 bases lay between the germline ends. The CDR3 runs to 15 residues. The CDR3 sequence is CASSLTANSYNEQFF. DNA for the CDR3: TGTGCCAGCAGCTTAACCGCCAATTCCTACAATGAGCAGTTCTTC.

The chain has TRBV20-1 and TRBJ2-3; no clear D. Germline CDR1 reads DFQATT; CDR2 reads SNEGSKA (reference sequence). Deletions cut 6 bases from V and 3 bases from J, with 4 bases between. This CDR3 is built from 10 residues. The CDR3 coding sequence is TGCAGTGCCAGTACAGATACGCAGTATTTT. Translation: CSASTDTQYF.

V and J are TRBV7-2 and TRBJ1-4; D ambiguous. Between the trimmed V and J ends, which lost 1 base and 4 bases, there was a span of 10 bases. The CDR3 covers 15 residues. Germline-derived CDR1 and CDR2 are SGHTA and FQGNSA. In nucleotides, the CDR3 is TGTGCCAGCAGCTTAGATGGCCTCCTTAATGAAAAACTGTTTTTT. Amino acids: CASSLDGLLNEKLFF. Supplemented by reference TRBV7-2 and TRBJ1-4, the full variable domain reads GAGVSQSPSNKVTEKGKDVELRCDPISGHTALYWYRQSLGQGLEFLIYFQGNSAPDKSGLPSDRFSAERTGGSVSTLTIQRTQQEDSAVYLCASSLDGLLNEKLFFGSGTQLSVL.

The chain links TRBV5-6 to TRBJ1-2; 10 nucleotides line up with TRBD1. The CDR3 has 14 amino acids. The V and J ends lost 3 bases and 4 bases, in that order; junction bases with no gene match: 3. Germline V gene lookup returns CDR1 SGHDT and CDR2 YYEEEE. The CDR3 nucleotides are TGTGCCAGCAGCTGGGGACAGGGGATCTATGGCTACACCTTC. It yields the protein CASSWGQGIYGYTF.

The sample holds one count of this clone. CDR3 nucleotide sequence: TGTGCCAGCAGTTACGCGGGGGCGGATGGCTACACCTTC. This gives the protein CASSYAGADGYTF. V and J are TRBV6-5 and TRBJ1-2; D possibly corresponds to TRBD1 (6 bases). The CDR3 is made up of 13 amino acids. Germline lookup yields CDR1 MNHEY and CDR2 SVGAGI. Trimming took 2 bases from V and 6 from J, leaving 10 bases between them.

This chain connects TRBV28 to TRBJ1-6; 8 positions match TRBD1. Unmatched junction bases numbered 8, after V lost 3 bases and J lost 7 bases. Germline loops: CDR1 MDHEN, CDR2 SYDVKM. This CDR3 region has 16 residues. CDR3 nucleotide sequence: TGTGCCAGCAGTTTCTCTGGACAGGGAAGCAATTCACCCCTCCACTTT. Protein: CASSFSGQGSNSPLHF.

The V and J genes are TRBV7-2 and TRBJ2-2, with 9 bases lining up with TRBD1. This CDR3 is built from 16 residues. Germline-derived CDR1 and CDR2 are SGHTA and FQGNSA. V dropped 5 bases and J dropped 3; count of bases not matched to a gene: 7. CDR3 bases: TGTGCCAGCAGCCCACGGGACAGGGAACACACCGGGGAGCTGTTTTTT. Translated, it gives CASSPRDREHTGELFF.

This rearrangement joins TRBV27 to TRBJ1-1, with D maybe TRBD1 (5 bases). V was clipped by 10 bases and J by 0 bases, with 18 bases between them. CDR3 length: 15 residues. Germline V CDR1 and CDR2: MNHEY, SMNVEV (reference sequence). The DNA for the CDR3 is TGTGCCACAAAGCGCCCCGGGACGCTGAACACTGAAGCTTTCTTT. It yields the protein CATKRPGTLNTEAFF.

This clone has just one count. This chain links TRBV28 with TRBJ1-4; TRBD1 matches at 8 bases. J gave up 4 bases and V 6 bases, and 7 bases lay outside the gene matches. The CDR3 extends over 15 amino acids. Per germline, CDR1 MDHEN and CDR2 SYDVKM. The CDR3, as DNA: TGTGCCAGCAGGGACAGGGTGCGGTTTAATGAAAAACTGTTTTTT. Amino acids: CASRDRVRFNEKLFF.

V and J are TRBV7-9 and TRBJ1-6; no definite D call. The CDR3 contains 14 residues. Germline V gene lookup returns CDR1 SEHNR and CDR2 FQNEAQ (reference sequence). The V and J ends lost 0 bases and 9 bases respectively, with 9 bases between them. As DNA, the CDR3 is TGTGCCAGCAGCTTAGCCGGGTCAGGTTCACCCCTCCACTTT. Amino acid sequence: CASSLAGSGSPLHF.

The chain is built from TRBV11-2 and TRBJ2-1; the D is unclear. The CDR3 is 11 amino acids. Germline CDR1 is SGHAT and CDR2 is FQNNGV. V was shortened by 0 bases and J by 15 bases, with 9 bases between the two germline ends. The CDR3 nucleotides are TGTGCCAGCAGCTTAGAGTCCCAAAGGTTCTTC. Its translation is CASSLESQRFF.

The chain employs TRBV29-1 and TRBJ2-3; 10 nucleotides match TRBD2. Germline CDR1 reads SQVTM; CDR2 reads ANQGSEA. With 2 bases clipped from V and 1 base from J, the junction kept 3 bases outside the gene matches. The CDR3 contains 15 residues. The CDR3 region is CSVEPSGSGTDTQYF. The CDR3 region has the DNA TGCAGCGTTGAACCTAGCGGGAGTGGCACAGATACGCAGTATTTT.

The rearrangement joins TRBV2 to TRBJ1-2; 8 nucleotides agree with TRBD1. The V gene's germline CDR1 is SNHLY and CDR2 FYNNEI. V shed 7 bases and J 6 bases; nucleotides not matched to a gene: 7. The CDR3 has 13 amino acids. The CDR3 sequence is CASTLDRVNGYTF. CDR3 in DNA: TGTGCCAGCACCCTGGACAGGGTCAATGGCTACACCTTC.

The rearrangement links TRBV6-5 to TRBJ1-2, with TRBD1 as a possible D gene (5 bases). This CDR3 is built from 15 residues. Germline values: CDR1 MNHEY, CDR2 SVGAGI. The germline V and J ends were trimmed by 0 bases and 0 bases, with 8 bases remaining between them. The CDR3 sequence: CASSYSGTTNYGYTF. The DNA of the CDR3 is TGTGCCAGCAGTTACTCCGGGACTACTAACTATGGCTACACCTTC.

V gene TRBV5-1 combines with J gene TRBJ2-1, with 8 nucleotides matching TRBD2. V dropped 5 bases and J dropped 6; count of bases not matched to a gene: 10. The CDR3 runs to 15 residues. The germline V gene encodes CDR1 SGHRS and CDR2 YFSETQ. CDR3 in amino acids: CASRPPGLGSNEQFF. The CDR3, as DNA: TGCGCCAGCAGACCACCGGGACTAGGGTCCAATGAGCAGTTCTTC.

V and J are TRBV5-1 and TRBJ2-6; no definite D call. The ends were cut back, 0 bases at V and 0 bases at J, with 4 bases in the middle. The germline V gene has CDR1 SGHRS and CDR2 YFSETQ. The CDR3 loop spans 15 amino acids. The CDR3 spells CASSLVSSGANVLTF. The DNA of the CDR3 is TGCGCCAGCAGCTTGGTCAGCTCTGGGGCCAACGTCCTGACTTTC.

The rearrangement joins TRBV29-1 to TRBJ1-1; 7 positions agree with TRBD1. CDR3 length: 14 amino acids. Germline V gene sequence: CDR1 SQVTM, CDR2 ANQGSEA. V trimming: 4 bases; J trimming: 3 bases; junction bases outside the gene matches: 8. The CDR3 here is CSVGSGQGDTEAFF. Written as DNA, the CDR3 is TGCAGCGTTGGGTCGGGTCAGGGGGACACTGAAGCTTTCTTT.

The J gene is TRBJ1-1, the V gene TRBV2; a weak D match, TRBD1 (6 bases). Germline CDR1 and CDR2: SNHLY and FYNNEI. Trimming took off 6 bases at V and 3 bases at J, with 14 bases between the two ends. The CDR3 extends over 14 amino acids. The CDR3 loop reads CASSQDRLYTEAFF. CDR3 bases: TGTGCCAGCAGCCAGGACAGACTTTACACTGAAGCTTTCTTT.

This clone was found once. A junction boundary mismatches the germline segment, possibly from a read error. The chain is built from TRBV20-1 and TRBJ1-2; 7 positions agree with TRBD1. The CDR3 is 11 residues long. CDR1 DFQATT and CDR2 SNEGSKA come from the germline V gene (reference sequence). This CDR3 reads CSAKGAWGYTF. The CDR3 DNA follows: TGCAGCGCTAAGGGGGCTTGGGGCTACACCTTC.

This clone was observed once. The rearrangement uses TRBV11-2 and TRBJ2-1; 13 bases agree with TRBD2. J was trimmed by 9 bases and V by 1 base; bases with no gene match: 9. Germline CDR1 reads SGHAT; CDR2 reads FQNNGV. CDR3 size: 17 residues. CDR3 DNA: TGTGCCAGCAGCTTAGCCCCACTAGCGGGGGGGCTCGGTGAGCAGTTCTTC. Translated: CASSLAPLAGGLGEQFF.

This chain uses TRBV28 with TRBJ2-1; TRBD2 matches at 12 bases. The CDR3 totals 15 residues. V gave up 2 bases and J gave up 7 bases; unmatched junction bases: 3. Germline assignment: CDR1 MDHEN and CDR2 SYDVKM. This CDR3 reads CASSLTSGGLNEQFF. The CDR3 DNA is TGTGCCAGCAGTTTAACTAGCGGGGGGCTGAATGAGCAGTTCTTC.

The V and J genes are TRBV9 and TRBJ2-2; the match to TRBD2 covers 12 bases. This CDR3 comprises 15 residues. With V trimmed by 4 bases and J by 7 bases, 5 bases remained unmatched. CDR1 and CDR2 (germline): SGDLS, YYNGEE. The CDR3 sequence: CASSFRTSGDGELFF. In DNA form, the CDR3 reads TGTGCCAGCAGCTTTAGGACTAGCGGGGACGGGGAGCTGTTTTTT.

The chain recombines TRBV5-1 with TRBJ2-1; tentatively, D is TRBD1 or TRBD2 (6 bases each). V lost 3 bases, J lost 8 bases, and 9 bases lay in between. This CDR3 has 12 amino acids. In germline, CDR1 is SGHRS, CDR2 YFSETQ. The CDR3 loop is CASSSRGDEQFF. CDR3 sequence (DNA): TGCGCCAGCAGCTCGAGGGGGGATGAGCAGTTCTTC.

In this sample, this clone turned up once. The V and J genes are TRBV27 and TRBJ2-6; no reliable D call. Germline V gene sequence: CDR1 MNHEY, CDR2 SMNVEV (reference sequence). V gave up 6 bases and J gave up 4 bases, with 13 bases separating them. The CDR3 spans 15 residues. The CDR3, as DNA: TGTGCCAGCAGACTGGGCGCGTTCGGGGCCAACGTCCTGACTTTC. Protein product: CASRLGAFGANVLTF.

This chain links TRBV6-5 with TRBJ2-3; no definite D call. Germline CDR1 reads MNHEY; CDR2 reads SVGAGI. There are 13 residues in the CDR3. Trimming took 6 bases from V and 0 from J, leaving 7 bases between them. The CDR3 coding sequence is TGTGCCAGCAGAATAGGGAGCACAGATACGCAGTATTTT. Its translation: CASRIGSTDTQYF.

This CDR3 reads CASRQQGSGNTIYF. CDR3 nucleotide sequence: TGTGCCAGTAGGCAACAGGGCTCTGGAAACACCATATATTTT. The chain recombines TRBV19 with TRBJ1-3; tentatively, D is TRBD1 (6 bases). This CDR3 spans 14 amino acids. Germline CDR1 and CDR2: LNHDA and SQIVND (reference sequence). Deletions cut 6 bases from V and 0 bases from J, with 9 bases between.

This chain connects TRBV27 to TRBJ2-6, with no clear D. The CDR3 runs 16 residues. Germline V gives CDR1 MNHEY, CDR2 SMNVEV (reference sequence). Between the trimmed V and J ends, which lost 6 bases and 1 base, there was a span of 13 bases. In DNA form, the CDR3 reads TGTGCCAGCAGCCGCCAGAGCCAGTCTGGGGCCAACGTCCTGACTTTC. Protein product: CASSRQSQSGANVLTF. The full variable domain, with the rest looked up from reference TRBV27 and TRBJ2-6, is EAQVTQNPRYLITVTGKKLTVTCSQNMNHEYMSWYRQDPGLGLRQIYYSMNVEVTDKGDVPEGYKVSRKEKRNFPLILESPSPNQTSLYFCASSRQSQSGANVLTFGAGSRLTVL.